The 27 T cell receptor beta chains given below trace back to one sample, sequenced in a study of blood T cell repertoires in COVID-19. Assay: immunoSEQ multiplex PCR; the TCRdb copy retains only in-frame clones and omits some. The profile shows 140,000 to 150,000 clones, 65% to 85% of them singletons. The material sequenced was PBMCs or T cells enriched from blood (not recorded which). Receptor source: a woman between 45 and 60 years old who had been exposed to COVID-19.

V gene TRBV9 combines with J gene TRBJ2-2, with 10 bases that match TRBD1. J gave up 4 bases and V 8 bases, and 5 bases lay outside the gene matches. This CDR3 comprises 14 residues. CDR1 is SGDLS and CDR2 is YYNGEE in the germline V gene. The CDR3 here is CASRQGASTGELFF. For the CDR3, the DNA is TGTGCCAGTAGACAGGGGGCGAGCACCGGGGAGCTGTTTTTT.

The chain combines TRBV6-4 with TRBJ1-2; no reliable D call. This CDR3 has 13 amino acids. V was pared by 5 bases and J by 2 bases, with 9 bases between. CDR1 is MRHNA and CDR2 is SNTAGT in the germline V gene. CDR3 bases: TGTGCCAGCAGTCGGGAGAGAAACTATGGCTACACCTTC. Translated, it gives CASSRERNYGYTF.

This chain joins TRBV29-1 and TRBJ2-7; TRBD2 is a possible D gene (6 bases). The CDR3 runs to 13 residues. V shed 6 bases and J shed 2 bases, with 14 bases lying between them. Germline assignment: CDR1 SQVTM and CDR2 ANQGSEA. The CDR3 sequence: CSVRDLATYEQYF. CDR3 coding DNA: TGCAGCGTCCGGGACCTAGCGACCTACGAGCAGTACTTC.

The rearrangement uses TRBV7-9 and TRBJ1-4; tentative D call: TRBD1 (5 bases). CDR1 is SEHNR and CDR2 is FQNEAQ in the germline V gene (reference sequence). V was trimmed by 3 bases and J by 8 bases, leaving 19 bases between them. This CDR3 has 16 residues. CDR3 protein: CASSLLGAYYDEKLFF. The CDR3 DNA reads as TGTGCCAGCAGCTTGTTAGGGGCCTACTATGACGAAAAACTGTTTTTT.

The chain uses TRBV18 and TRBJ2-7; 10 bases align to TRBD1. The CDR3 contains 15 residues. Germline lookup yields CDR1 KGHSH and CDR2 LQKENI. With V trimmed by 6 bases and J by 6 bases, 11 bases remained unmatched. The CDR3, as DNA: TGTGCCAGCTCGCTACCTGGGACAGGGGCTGGCGAGCAGTACTTC. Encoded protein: CASSLPGTGAGEQYF. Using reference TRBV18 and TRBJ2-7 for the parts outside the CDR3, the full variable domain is NAGVMQNPRHLVRRRGQEARLRCSPMKGHSHVYWYRQLPEEGLKFMVYLQKENIIDESGMPKERFSAEFPKEGPSILRIQQVVRGDSAAYFCASSLPGTGAGEQYFGPGTRLTVT.

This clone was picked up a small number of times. The CDR3 DNA sequence: TGTGCCAGCAGCGGATACAACTACGGGCGGGCAGGAGAGAACACCATATATTTT. Amino acids: CASSGYNYGRAGENTIYF. The chain recombines TRBV9 with TRBJ1-3; D remains unclear. From germline, CDR1 is SGDLS and CDR2 YYNGEE. Trimming left V 3 bases short and J 7 bases short, with 26 bases between. The CDR3 runs 18 residues. The full variable domain, in which reference TRBV9 and TRBJ1-3 provide the parts outside the CDR3, is DSGVTQTPKHLITATGQRVTLRCSPRSGDLSVYWYQQSLDQGLQFLIQYYNGEERAKGNILERFSAQQFPDLHSELNLSSLELGDSALYFCASSGYNYGRAGENTIYFGEGSWLTVV.

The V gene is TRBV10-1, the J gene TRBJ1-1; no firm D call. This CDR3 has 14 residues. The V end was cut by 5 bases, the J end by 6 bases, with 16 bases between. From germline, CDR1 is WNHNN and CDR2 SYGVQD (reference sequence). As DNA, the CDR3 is TGCGCCAGCAGTACGGGGTACAGCAAGGCTGAAGCTTTCTTT. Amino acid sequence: CASSTGYSKAEAFF.

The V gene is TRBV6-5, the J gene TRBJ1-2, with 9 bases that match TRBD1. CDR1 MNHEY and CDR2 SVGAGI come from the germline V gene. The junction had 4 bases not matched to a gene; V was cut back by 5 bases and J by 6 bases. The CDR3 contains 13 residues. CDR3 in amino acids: CASSTGTGNGYTF. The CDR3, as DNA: TGTGCCAGCAGTACAGGGACAGGGAATGGCTACACCTTC.

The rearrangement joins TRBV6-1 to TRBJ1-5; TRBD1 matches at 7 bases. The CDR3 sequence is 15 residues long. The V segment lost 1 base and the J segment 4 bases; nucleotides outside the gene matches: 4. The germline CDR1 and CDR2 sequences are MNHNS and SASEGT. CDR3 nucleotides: TGTGCCAGCAGTGAAGTGGGGACAGTGAATCAGCCCCAGCATTTT. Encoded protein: CASSEVGTVNQPQHF.

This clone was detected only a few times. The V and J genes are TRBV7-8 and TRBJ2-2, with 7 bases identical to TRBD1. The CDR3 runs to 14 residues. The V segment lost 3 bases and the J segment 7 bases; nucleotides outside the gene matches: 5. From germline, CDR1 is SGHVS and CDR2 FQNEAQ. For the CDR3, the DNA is TGTGCCAGCAGCTTCGACAGGGCTGGCGGGGAGCTGTTTTTT. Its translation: CASSFDRAGGELFF.

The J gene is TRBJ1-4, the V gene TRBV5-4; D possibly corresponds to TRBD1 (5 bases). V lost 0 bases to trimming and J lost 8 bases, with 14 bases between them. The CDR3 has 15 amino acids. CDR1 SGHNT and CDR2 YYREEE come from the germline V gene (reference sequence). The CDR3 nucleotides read TGTGCCAGCAGCTTGGCGGACGGGGGTAGAGAAAAACTGTTTTTT. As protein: CASSLADGGREKLFF.

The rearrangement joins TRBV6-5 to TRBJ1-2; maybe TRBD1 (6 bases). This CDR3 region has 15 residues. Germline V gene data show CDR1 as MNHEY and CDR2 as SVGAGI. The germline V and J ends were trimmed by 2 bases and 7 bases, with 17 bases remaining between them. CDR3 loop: CASSYLTTGKTGYTF. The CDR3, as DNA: TGTGCCAGCAGTTACCTTACAACAGGGAAGACTGGCTACACCTTC.

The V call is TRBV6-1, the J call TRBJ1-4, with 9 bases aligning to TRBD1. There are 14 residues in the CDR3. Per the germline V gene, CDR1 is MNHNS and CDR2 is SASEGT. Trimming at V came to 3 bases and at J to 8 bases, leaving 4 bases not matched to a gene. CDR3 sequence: CASSETGGGEKLFF. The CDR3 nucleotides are TGTGCCAGCAGTGAGACAGGGGGTGGGGAAAAACTGTTTTTT.

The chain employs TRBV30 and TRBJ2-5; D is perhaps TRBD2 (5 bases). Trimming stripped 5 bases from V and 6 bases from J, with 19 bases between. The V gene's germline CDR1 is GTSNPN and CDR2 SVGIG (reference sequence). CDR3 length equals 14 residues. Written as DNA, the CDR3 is TGTGCCTGGCAATCCTCGAGGGCCGCGAAGACCCAGTACTTC. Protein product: CAWQSSRAAKTQYF.

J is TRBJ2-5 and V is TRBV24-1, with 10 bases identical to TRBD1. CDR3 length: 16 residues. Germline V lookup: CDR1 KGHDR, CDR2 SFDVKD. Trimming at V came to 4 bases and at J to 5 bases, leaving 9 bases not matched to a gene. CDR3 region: CATSDHMTGGQETQYF. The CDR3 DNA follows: TGTGCCACCAGTGACCATATGACAGGGGGCCAGGAGACCCAGTACTTC.

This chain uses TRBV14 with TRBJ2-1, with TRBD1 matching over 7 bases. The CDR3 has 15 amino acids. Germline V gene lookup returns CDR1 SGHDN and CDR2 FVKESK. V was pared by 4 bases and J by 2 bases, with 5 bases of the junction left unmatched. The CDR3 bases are TGTGCCAGCAGCCCCGAGGGGGCTCCCTACAATGAGCAGTTCTTC. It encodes CASSPEGAPYNEQFF. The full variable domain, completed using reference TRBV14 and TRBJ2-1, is EAGVTQFPSHSVIEKGQTVTLRCDPISGHDNLYWYRRVMGKEIKFLLHFVKESKQDESGMPNNRFLAERTGGTYSTLKVQPAELEDSGVYFCASSPEGAPYNEQFFGPGTRLTVL.

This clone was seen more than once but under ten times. This CDR3 is CASGTGNQPQHF. CDR3 DNA sequence: TGTGCCAGTGGGACAGGCAATCAGCCCCAGCATTTT. The V gene is TRBV28, the J gene TRBJ1-5; 7 bases align to TRBD1. CDR3 size: 12 residues. After removal of 9 bases from V and 2 bases from J, the junction contained 1 base not matched to a gene. Germline V gives CDR1 MDHEN, CDR2 SYDVKM.

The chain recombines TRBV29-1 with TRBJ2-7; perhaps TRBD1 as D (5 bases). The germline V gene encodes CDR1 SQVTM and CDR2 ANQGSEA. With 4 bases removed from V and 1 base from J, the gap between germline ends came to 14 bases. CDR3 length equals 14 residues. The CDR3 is CSVGYWGRSYEQYF. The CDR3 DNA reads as TGCAGCGTTGGCTATTGGGGCCGGTCCTACGAGCAGTACTTC.

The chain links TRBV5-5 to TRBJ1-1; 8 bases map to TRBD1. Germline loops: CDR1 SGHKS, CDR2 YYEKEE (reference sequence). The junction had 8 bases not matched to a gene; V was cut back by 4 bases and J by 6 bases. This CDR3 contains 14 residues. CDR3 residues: CASSRTDRGSEAFF. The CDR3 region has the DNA TGTGCCAGCAGCCGCACCGACAGGGGATCTGAAGCTTTCTTT.

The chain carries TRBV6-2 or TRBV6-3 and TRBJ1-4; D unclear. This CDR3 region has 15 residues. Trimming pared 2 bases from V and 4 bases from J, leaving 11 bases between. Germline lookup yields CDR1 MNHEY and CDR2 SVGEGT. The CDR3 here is CASSYRETYNEKLFF. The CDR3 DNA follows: TGTGCCAGCAGTTACCGGGAGACCTATAATGAAAAACTGTTTTTT.

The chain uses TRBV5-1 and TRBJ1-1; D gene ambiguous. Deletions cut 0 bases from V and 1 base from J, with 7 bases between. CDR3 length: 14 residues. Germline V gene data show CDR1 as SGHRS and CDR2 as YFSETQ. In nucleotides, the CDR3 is TGCGCCAGCAGCTTGGCGGGGAAGAACACTGAAGCTTTCTTT. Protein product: CASSLAGKNTEAFF.

CDR3 amino acids: CASSPGRLAGGFDYNEQFF. For the CDR3, the DNA is TGTGCCAGCAGCCCCGGGCGGCTAGCGGGAGGGTTCGACTACAATGAGCAGTTCTTC. The rearrangement joins TRBV5-8 to TRBJ2-1, with 12 bases matching TRBD2. J was trimmed by 3 bases and V by 4 bases; bases with no gene match: 14. The CDR3 sequence is 19 residues long. CDR1 and CDR2 (germline): SGHTS, YDEGEE. Based on the CDR3 plus reference TRBV5-8 and TRBJ2-1, the full variable domain is EAGVTQSPTHLIKTRGQQATLRCSPISGHTSVYWYQQALGLGLQFLLWYDEGEERNRGNFPPRFSGRQFPNYSSELNVNALELEDSALYLCASSPGRLAGGFDYNEQFFGPGTRLTVL.

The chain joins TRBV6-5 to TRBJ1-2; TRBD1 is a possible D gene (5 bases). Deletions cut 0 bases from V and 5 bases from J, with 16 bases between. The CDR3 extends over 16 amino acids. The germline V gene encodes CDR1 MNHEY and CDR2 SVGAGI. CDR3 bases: TGTGCCAGCAGTTACTCCGGCGGGGCGGGCGGGTATGGCTACACCTTC. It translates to CASSYSGGAGGYGYTF.

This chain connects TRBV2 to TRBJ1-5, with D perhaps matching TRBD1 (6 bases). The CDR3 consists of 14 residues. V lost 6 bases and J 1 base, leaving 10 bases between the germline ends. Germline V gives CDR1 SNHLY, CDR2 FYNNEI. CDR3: CASRQGASNQPQHF. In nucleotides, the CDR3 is TGTGCCAGCAGACAGGGCGCAAGCAATCAGCCCCAGCATTTT.

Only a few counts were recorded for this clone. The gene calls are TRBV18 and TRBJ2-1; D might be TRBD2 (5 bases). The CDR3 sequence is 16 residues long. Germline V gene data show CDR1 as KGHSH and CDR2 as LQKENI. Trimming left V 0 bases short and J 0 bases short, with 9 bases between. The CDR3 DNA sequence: TGTGCCAGCTCACCACCGGTAGCGAGCTCCTACAATGAGCAGTTCTTC. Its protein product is CASSPPVASSYNEQFF.

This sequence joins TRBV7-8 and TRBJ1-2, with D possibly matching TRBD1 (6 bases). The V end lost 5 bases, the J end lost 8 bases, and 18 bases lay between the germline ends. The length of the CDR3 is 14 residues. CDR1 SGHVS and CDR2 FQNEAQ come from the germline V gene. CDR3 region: CASSPSQGFDGYTF. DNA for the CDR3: TGTGCCAGCAGCCCCTCCCAGGGGTTCGACGGCTACACCTTC.

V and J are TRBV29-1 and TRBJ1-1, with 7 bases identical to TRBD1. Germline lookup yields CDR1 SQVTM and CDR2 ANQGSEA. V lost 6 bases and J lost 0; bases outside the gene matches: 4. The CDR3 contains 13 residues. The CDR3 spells CSVNRGLNTEAFF. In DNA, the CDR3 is TGCAGCGTAAACAGGGGACTGAACACTGAAGCTTTCTTT.